This note documents a single TCR beta chain sequence. This entry belongs to a study of T cell changes during pregnancy in multiple sclerosis. Method: immunoSEQ multiplex PCR; TCRdb's copy keeps in-frame clones and lacks some. The sample lists 50,000 or so clones, approximately 90% seen once, with just over 0.55% in the top ten. V was shortened by 5 bases and J by 3 bases, with 10 bases between the two germline ends. The CDR3 covers 13 residues. Germline values: CDR1 MDHEN, CDR2 SYDVKM. The sequence derives from a female donor with multiple sclerosis, enrolled in a pregnancy study. The sequences come from CD4+ T cells from peripheral blood mononuclear cells, collected after pregnancy. V gene TRBV28 combines with J gene TRBJ1-2; no clear D. CDR3 in amino acids: CASSPPIDYGYTF. The CDR3 coding sequence is TGTGCCAGCAGTCCCCCAATTGACTATGGCTACACCTTC.